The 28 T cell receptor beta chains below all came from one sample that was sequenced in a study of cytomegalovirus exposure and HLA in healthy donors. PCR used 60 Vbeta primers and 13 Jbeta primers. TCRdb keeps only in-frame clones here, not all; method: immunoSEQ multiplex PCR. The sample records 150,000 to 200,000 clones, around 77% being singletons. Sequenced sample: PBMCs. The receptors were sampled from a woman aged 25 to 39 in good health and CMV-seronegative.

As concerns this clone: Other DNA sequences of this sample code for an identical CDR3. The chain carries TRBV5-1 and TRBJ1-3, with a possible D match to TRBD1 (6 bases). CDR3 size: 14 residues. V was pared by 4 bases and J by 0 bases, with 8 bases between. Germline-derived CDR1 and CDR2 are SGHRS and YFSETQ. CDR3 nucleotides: TGCGCCAGCAGCCAGGACAGCTCTGGAAACACCATATATTTT. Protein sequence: CASSQDSSGNTIYF.

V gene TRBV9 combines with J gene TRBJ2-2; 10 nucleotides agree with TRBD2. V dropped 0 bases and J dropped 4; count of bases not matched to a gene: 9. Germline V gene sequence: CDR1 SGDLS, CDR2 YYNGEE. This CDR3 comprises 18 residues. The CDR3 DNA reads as TGTGCCAGCAGCGTAGGATTTAGCGGGGGGTTGGGCACCGGGGAGCTGTTTTTT. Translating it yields CASSVGFSGGLGTGELFF.

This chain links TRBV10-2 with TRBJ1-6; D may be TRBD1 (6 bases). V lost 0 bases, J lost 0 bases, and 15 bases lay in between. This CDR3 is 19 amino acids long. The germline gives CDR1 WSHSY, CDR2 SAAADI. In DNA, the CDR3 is TGCGCCAGCAGTGAGTCTTTTAGTACAGGGAGCTCCTATAATTCACCCCTCCACTTT. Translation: CASSESFSTGSSYNSPLHF.

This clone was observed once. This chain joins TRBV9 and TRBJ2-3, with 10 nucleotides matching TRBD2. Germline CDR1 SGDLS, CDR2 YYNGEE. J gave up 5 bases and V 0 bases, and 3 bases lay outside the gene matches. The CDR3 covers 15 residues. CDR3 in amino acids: CASSVARLAGDTQYF. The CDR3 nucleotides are TGTGCCAGCAGCGTAGCTAGACTAGCGGGAGATACGCAGTATTTT.

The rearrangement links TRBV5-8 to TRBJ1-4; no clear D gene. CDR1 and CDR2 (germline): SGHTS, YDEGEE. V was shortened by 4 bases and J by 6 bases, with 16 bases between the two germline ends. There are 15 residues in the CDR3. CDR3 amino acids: CASSRRVGEYEKLFF. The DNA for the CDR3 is TGTGCCAGCAGCCGCCGGGTGGGAGAATATGAAAAACTGTTTTTT.

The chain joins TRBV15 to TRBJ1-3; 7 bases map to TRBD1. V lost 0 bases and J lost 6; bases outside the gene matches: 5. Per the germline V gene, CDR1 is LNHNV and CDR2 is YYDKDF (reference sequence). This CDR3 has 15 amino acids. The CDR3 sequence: CATSRDGRGVNTIYF. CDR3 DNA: TGTGCCACCAGCAGAGACGGCAGGGGGGTAAACACCATATATTTT.

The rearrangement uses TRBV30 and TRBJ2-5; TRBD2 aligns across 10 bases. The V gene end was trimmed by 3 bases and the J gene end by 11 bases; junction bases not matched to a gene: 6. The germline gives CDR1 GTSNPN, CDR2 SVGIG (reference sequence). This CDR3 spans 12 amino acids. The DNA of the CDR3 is TGTGCCTGGAGGGGACTAGCGAAGGAGCAGTACTTC. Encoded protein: CAWRGLAKEQYF. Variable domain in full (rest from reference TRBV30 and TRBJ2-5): SQTIHQWPATLVQPVGSPLSLECTVEGTSNPNLYWYRQAAGRGLQLLFYSVGIGQISSEVPQNLSASRPQDRQFILSSKKLLLSDSGFYLCAWRGLAKEQYFGPGTRLLVL.

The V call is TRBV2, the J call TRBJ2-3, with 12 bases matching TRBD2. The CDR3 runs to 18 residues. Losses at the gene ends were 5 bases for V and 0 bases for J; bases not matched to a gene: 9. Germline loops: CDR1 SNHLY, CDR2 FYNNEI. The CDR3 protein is CASSRERLAGESTDTQYF. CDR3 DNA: TGTGCCAGCAGTCGAGAAAGACTAGCGGGGGAAAGCACAGATACGCAGTATTTT. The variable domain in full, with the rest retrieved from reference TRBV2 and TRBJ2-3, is EPEVTQTPSHQVTQMGQEVILRCVPISNHLYFYWYRQILGQKVEFLVSFYNNEISEKSEIFDDQFSVERPDGSNFTLKIRSTKLEDSAMYFCASSRERLAGESTDTQYFGPGTRLTVL.

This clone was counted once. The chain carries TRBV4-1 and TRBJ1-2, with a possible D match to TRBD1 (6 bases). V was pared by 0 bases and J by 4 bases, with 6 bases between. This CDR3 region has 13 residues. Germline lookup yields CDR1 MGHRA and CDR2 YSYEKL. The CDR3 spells CASSQEGGYGYTF. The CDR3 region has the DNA TGCGCCAGCAGCCAAGAAGGGGGCTATGGCTACACCTTC.

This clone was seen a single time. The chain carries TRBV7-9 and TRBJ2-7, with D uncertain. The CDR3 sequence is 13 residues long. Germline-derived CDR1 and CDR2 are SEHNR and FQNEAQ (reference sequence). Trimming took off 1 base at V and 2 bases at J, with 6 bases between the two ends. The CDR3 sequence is CASSLDGPYEQYF. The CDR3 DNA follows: TGTGCCAGCAGCTTAGATGGGCCCTACGAGCAGTACTTC.

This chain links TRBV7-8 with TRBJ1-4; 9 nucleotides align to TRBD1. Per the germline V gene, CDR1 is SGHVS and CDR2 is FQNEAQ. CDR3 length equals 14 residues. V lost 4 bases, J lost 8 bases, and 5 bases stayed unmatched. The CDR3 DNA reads TGTGCCAGCAGCTCGGGACAGGGTCCCGAAAAACTGTTTTTT. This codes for CASSSGQGPEKLFF.

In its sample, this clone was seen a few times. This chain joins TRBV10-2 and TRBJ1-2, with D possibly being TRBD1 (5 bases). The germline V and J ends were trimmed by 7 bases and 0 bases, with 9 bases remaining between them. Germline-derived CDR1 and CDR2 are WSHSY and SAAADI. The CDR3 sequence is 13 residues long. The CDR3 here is CASNGGTNYGYTF. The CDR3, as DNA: TGCGCCAGCAATGGGGGGACTAACTATGGCTACACCTTC.

The CDR3 DNA is TGTGCCAGCAGCGCAGGGGTCAGGATCGATGAGCAGTTCTTC. Protein sequence: CASSAGVRIDEQFF. This rearrangement joins TRBV9 to TRBJ2-1; possible D gene TRBD1, 6 bases. The CDR3 loop spans 14 amino acids. Germline loops: CDR1 SGDLS, CDR2 YYNGEE. The V end was cut by 3 bases, the J end by 8 bases, with 15 bases between.

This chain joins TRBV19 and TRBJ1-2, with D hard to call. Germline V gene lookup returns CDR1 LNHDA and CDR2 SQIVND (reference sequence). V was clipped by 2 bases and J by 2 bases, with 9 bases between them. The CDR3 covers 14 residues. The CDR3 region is CASSIRESNYGYTF. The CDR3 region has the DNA TGTGCCAGTAGTATACGGGAGTCAAACTATGGCTACACCTTC.

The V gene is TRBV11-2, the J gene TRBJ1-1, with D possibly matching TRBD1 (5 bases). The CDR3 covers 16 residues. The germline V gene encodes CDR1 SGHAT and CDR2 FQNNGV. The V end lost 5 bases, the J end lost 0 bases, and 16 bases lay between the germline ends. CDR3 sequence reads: CASSKDIYGLNTEAFF. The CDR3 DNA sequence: TGTGCCAGCAGCAAGGACATTTATGGGCTGAACACTGAAGCTTTCTTT.

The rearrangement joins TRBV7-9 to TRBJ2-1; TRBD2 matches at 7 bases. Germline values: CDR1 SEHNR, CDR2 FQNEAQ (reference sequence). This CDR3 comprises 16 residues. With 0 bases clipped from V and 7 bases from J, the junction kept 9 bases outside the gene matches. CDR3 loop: CASSLAGLTLGNEQFF. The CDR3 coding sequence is TGTGCCAGCAGCTTAGCGGGACTAACCCTAGGGAATGAGCAGTTCTTC.

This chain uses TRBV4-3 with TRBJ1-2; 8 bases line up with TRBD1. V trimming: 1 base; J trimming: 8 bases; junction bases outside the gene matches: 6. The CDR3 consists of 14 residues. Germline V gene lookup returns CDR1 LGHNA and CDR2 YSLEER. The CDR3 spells CASSQVSGQGGYTF. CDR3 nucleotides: TGCGCCAGCAGCCAAGTGTCTGGACAGGGCGGCTACACCTTC.

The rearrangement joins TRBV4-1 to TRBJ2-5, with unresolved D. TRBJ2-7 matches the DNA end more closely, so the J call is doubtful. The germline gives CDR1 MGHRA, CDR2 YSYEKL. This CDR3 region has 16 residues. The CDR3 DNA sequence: TGCGCCAGCAGCCAAGATCTGCGTGAAACCGCCTACGAGCAGTACTTC. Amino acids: CASSQDLRETAYEQYF.

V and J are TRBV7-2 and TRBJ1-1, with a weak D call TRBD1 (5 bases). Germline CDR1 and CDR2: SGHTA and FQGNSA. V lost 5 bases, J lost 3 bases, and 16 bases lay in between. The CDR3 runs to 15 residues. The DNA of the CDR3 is TGTGCCAGCAGCCTCGGGGGGTCGACAGACACTGAAGCTTTCTTT. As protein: CASSLGGSTDTEAFF.

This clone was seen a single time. CDR3 in amino acids: CASSPGSSGGKTQYF. In nucleotides, the CDR3 is TGTGCCAGCAGTCCGGGCTCTAGCGGGGGAAAGACCCAGTACTTC. The chain combines TRBV7-6 with TRBJ2-5; 10 nucleotides align to TRBD2. V gave up 6 bases and J gave up 6 bases; unmatched junction bases: 10. The germline V gene has CDR1 SGHVS and CDR2 FNYEAQ. CDR3 size: 15 residues.

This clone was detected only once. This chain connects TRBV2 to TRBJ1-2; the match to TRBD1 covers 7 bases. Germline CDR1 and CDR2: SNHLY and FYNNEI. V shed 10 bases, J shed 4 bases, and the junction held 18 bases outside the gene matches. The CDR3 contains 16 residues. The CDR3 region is CAMVLKQHKGAYGYTF. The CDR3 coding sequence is TGTGCCATGGTCCTAAAACAACATAAGGGGGCCTATGGCTACACCTTC.

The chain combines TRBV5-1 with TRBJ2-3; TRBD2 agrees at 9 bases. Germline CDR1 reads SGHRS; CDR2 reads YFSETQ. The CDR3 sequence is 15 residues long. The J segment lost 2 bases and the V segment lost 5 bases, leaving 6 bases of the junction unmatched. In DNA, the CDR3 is TGCGCCAGCAGTCAAATAGCGGGGGTCACAGATACGCAGTATTTT. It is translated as CASSQIAGVTDTQYF.

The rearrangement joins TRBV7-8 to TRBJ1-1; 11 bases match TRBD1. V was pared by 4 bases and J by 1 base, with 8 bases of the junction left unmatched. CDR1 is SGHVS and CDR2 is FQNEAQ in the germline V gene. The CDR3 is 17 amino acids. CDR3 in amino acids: CASSSAWTGGRNTEAFF. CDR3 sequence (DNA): TGTGCCAGCAGCTCCGCCTGGACAGGGGGCCGGAACACTGAAGCTTTCTTT. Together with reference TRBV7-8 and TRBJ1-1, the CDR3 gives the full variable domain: GAGVSQSPRYKVAKRGQDVALRCDPISGHVSLFWYQQALGQGPEFLTYFQNEAQLDKSGLPSDRFFAERPEGSVSTLKIQRTQQEDSAVYLCASSSAWTGGRNTEAFFGQGTRLTVV.

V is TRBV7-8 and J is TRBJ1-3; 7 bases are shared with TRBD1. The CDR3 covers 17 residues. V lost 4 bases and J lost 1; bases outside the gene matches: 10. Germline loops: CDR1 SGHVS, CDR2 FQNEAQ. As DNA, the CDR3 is TGTGCCAGCAGCTCCCAAATCCGGGACAGATCTGGAAACACCATATATTTT. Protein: CASSSQIRDRSGNTIYF. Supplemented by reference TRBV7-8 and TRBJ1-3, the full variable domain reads GAGVSQSPRYKVAKRGQDVALRCDPISGHVSLFWYQQALGQGPEFLTYFQNEAQLDKSGLPSDRFFAERPEGSVSTLKIQRTQQEDSAVYLCASSSQIRDRSGNTIYFGEGSWLTVV.

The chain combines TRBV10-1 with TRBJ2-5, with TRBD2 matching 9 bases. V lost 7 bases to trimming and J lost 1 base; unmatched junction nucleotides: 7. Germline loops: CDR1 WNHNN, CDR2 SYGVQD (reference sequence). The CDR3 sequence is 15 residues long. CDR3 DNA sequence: TGCGCCAGCAAATCCAAGCGGGGGGTCCAAGAGACCCAGTACTTC. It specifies CASKSKRGVQETQYF.

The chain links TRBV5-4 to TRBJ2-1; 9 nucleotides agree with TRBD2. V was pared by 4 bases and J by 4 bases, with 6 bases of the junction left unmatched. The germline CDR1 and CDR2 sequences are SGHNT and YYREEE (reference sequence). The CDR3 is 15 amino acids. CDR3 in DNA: TGTGCCAGCAGCACCCCTAGCGGGGCGTACAATGAGCAGTTCTTC. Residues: CASSTPSGAYNEQFF.

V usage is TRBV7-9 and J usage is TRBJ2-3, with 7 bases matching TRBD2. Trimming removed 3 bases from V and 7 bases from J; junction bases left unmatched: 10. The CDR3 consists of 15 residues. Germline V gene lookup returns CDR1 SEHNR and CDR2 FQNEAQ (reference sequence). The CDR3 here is CASSFSSGRGNTQYF. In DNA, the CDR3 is TGTGCCAGCAGCTTCTCTAGCGGTCGGGGGAATACGCAGTATTTT.

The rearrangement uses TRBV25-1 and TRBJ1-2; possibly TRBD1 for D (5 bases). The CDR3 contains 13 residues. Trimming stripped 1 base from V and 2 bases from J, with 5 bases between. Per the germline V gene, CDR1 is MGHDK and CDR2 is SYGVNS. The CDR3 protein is CASSEWTNYGYTF. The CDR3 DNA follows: TGTGCCAGCAGTGAATGGACAAACTATGGCTACACCTTC.